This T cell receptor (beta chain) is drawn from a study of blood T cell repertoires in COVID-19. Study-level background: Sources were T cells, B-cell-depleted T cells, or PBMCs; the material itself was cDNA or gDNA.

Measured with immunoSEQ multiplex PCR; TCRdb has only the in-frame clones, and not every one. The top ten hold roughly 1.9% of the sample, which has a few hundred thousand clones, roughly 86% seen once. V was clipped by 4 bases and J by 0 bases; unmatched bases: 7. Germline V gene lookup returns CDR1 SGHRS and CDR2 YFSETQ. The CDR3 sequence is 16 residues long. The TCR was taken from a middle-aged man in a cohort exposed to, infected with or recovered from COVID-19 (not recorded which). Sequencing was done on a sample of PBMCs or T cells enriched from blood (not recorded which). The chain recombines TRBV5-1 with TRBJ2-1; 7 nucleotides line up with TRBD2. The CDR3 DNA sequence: TGCGCCAGCAGCCCACTAGCGTCGAGCTCCTACAATGAGCAGTTCTTC. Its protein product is CASSPLASSSYNEQFF.